Each of the 28 T cell receptor beta chains below was sequenced from the same sample in a study of blood T cell repertoires in COVID-19. Some clones are missing from TCRdb's copy, which holds only in-frame ones; the method was immunoSEQ multiplex PCR. The sample records some 140,000 clones, approximately 79% being singletons. Sequenced material: peripheral blood. These receptors originate from a man aged 55 to 70 with acute or convalescent COVID-19.

The CDR3 protein is CASSYSGVSGETQYF. The CDR3 nucleotides are TGTGCCAGCAGTTACTCTGGGGTATCGGGGGAGACCCAGTACTTC. The V gene is TRBV6-6, the J gene TRBJ2-5, with D possibly TRBD2 on 5 matching bases. Germline values: CDR1 MNHNY, CDR2 SVGAGI (reference sequence). CDR3 size: 15 residues. The V end lost 0 bases, the J end lost 5 bases, and 13 bases lay between the germline ends.

V and J are TRBV19 and TRBJ2-1; 8 bases match TRBD2. Trimming took 5 bases from V and 9 from J; bases not matched to a gene: 15. This CDR3 spans 16 amino acids. Germline V gives CDR1 LNHDA, CDR2 SQIVND (reference sequence). In nucleotides, the CDR3 is TGTGCCAGTAGTGTGACTAGCGCCGGTCCCGAAGGTGAGCAGTTCTTC. This sequence encodes CASSVTSAGPEGEQFF. The complete variable domain, with remaining parts taken from reference TRBV19 and TRBJ2-1, reads DGGITQSPKYLFRKEGQNVTLSCEQNLNHDAMYWYRQDPGQGLRLIYYSQIVNDFQKGDIAEGYSVSREKKESFPLTVTSAQKNPTAFYLCASSVTSAGPEGEQFFGPGTRLTVL.

With respect to this clone: This specimen includes other DNA sequences encoding the same CDR3. J is TRBJ2-1 and V is TRBV6-5; 12 positions match TRBD2. This CDR3 has 15 residues. After removal of 6 bases from V and 3 bases from J, the junction contained 3 bases not matched to a gene. Germline CDR1 MNHEY, CDR2 SVGAGI. CDR3: CASRPGLAGYNEQFF. The CDR3 coding sequence is TGTGCCAGCAGACCGGGACTAGCGGGCTACAATGAGCAGTTCTTC.

The CDR3 region has the DNA TGTGCCAGCAGCTTAGTAGCGGGGCAGGGCGAGACCCAGTACTTC. Protein product: CASSLVAGQGETQYF. The chain combines TRBV7-9 with TRBJ2-5; TRBD2 matches at 8 bases. Germline CDR1 is SEHNR and CDR2 is FQNEAQ (reference sequence). The CDR3 extends over 15 amino acids. Losses at the gene ends were 1 base for V and 5 bases for J; bases not matched to a gene: 6. Complete variable domain (other parts from reference TRBV7-9 and TRBJ2-5): DTGVSQNPRHKITKRGQNVTFRCDPISEHNRLYWYRQTLGQGPEFLTYFQNEAQLEKSRLLSDRFSAERPKGSFSTLEIQRTEQGDSAMYLCASSLVAGQGETQYFGPGTRLLVL.

The chain employs TRBV7-2 and TRBJ1-1; a weak D match, TRBD1 (5 bases). The V and J ends lost 5 bases and 2 bases respectively, with 12 bases between them. CDR3 length: 14 residues. Germline V gene data show CDR1 as SGHTA and CDR2 as FQGNSA. The CDR3 DNA sequence: TGTGCCAGCAGCCGCGGGACCCTTAACACTGAAGCTTTCTTT. Its translation: CASSRGTLNTEAFF.

The CDR3 protein is CASSQFPGGEAGELFF. The DNA of the CDR3 is TGTGCCAGCAGCCAATTCCCAGGGGGCGAGGCCGGGGAGCTGTTTTTT. V usage is TRBV4-2 and J usage is TRBJ2-2; TRBD1 agrees at 8 bases. The CDR3 consists of 16 residues. Germline values: CDR1 LGHNA, CDR2 YNFKEQ. The J segment lost 6 bases and the V segment lost 2 bases, leaving 8 bases of the junction unmatched.

The V gene is TRBV30, the J gene TRBJ2-5; D gene uncertain. The CDR3 is 12 amino acids. The germline V gene encodes CDR1 GTSNPN and CDR2 SVGIG (reference sequence). V shed 3 bases and J shed 4 bases, with 9 bases lying between them. The CDR3 DNA reads as TGTGCCTGGAGACAGTCAGGAGAGACCCAGTACTTC. This sequence encodes CAWRQSGETQYF.

This clone appeared once. J is TRBJ1-1 and V is TRBV28; perhaps TRBD1 as D (5 bases). The CDR3 loop spans 14 amino acids. Germline assignment: CDR1 MDHEN and CDR2 SYDVKM. V lost 6 bases and J 0 bases, leaving 11 bases between the germline ends. The CDR3 nucleotides are TGTGCCAGCAGGACAGCGAGCATGAACACTGAAGCTTTCTTT. Translation gives CASRTASMNTEAFF.

This clone was seen just once. The chain joins TRBV7-2 to TRBJ2-7; TRBD1 might be the D (5 bases). With 0 bases removed from V and 7 bases from J, the gap between germline ends came to 19 bases. The CDR3 sequence is 16 residues long. Germline assignment: CDR1 SGHTA and CDR2 FQGNSA. DNA of the CDR3: TGTGCCAGCAGCTTAGCGCCAGGGCTTACCCCTAGGGAGCAGTACTTC. Translated: CASSLAPGLTPREQYF.

This chain connects TRBV30 to TRBJ1-2; TRBD1 might be the D (5 bases). The CDR3 has 12 amino acids. Trimming shortened V by 8 bases and J by 0 bases, and 10 bases separated the two germline ends. The germline V gene encodes CDR1 GTSNPN and CDR2 SVGIG (reference sequence). The CDR3 spells CATGLTNYGYTF. The CDR3 DNA sequence: TGTGCCACAGGCCTTACTAACTATGGCTACACCTTC.

The V call is TRBV28, the J call TRBJ2-2, with 7 nucleotides matching TRBD2. Losses at the gene ends were 7 bases for V and 0 bases for J; bases not matched to a gene: 5. The germline V gene encodes CDR1 MDHEN and CDR2 SYDVKM. This CDR3 region has 15 residues. The CDR3 DNA is TGTGCCAGCACCTTGGGACTATCGAACACCGGGGAGCTGTTTTTT. It codes for CASTLGLSNTGELFF.

A single count supports this clone. The genes are TRBV5-1 and TRBJ1-1; D remains ambiguous. The CDR3 is 15 amino acids. The germline V gene has CDR1 SGHRS and CDR2 YFSETQ. The germline V and J ends were trimmed by 0 bases and 6 bases, with 15 bases remaining between them. This CDR3 is CASSLARQPAAEAFF. The CDR3 DNA reads TGCGCCAGCAGCTTGGCGCGGCAGCCAGCGGCTGAAGCTTTCTTT.

This clone was counted between two and nine times. The V call is TRBV7-2, the J call TRBJ2-5; perhaps TRBD2 as D (5 bases). This CDR3 spans 16 amino acids. V lost 5 bases and J lost 1, with 17 bases in between. The germline gives CDR1 SGHTA, CDR2 FQGNSA. CDR3 in DNA: TGTGCCAGCAGCCAATACCTAGCTGGAGGCCAAGAGACCCAGTACTTC. Translated, it gives CASSQYLAGGQETQYF.

On this clone itself: Other DNA sequences in the same sample also yield this CDR3. CDR3 residues: CASSLPVNYGYTF. CDR3 nucleotides: TGTGCCAGCAGTTTACCGGTTAACTATGGCTACACCTTC. The chain is built from TRBV28 and TRBJ1-2; the D is unclear. Per germline, CDR1 MDHEN and CDR2 SYDVKM. The length of the CDR3 is 13 residues. V gave up 2 bases and J gave up 1 base, with 5 bases separating them.

The J gene is TRBJ1-2, the V gene TRBV29-1, with D perhaps TRBD1 (6 bases). Trimming stripped 6 bases from V and 10 bases from J, with 21 bases between. CDR3 size: 13 residues. Germline V CDR1 and CDR2: SQVTM, ANQGSEA. The CDR3 loop reads CSVRNTGTYFYTF. The CDR3 region has the DNA TGCAGCGTCAGAAATACCGGGACATATTTCTACACCTTC.

This clone was observed once. The chain uses TRBV6-5 and TRBJ2-1; 10 bases are a match to TRBD1. The V segment lost 5 bases and the J segment 5 bases; nucleotides outside the gene matches: 3. This CDR3 spans 14 amino acids. Germline loops: CDR1 MNHEY, CDR2 SVGAGI. As DNA, the CDR3 is TGTGCCAGCAGTCGGGGGACAGGGGACAATGAGCAGTTCTTC. It is translated as CASSRGTGDNEQFF.

This clone showed up just once. The rearrangement links TRBV7-8 to TRBJ1-2, with D uncertain. V shed 1 base and J shed 3 bases, with 9 bases lying between them. This CDR3 has 14 amino acids. Germline CDR1 reads SGHVS; CDR2 reads FQNEAQ. The CDR3 spells CASSLGGQDYGYTF. Written as DNA, the CDR3 is TGTGCCAGCAGCTTAGGAGGGCAGGACTATGGCTACACCTTC. The whole variable domain, remainder taken from reference TRBV7-8 and TRBJ1-2, is GAGVSQSPRYKVAKRGQDVALRCDPISGHVSLFWYQQALGQGPEFLTYFQNEAQLDKSGLPSDRFFAERPEGSVSTLKIQRTQQEDSAVYLCASSLGGQDYGYTFGSGTRLTVV.

The chain combines TRBV5-1 with TRBJ2-6, with 10 bases matching TRBD2. The CDR3 is 17 amino acids. Germline assignment: CDR1 SGHRS and CDR2 YFSETQ. The V and J ends lost 4 bases and 4 bases, in that order; junction bases with no gene match: 8. The CDR3, as DNA: TGCGCCAGCAGCATAAGCGGGAGGGCCTCGGGGGCCAACGTCCTGACTTTC. It yields the protein CASSISGRASGANVLTF.

The rearrangement uses TRBV19 and TRBJ1-5; a possible D gene is TRBD1 (5 bases). This CDR3 spans 15 amino acids. V dropped 5 bases and J dropped 5 bases, with 16 bases sitting between them. The germline V gene has CDR1 LNHDA and CDR2 SQIVND (reference sequence). CDR3 sequence (DNA): TGTGCCAGTAGTCCCCCCCGCCAGGGCCATCAGCCCCAGCATTTT. Protein sequence: CASSPPRQGHQPQHF.

In its sample, this clone was seen a few times. The rearrangement joins TRBV28 to TRBJ1-1; D gene unclear. This CDR3 is built from 13 residues. The germline gives CDR1 MDHEN, CDR2 SYDVKM. Trimming removed 6 bases from V and 1 base from J, with 9 bases in between. As DNA, the CDR3 is TGTGCCAGCAGCGAGAACGGGAACACTGAAGCTTTCTTT. Amino acid sequence: CASSENGNTEAFF.

The V call is TRBV29-1, the J call TRBJ2-3, with 15 bases fitting TRBD2. This CDR3 has 17 residues. Germline-derived CDR1 and CDR2 are SQVTM and ANQGSEA. The ends lost 3 bases at V and 2 bases at J; junction bases unmatched: 6. The CDR3 DNA sequence: TGCAGCGTTGACTTGGGACTAGCGGGAGGCCTCACAGATACGCAGTATTTT. This codes for CSVDLGLAGGLTDTQYF.

The V and J genes are TRBV28 and TRBJ1-2; 7 bases are shared with TRBD1. V was clipped by 4 bases and J by 3 bases; unmatched bases: 5. The CDR3 has 14 residues. Germline assignment: CDR1 MDHEN and CDR2 SYDVKM. Here the CDR3 reads CASSSGQAHYGYTF. The DNA of the CDR3 is TGTGCCAGCAGTTCCGGACAGGCCCACTATGGCTACACCTTC.

The chain employs TRBV6-5 and TRBJ1-2; D not certain. The CDR3 runs 13 residues. Trimming removed 0 bases at V and 10 bases at J, with 12 bases between. CDR1 and CDR2 (germline): MNHEY, SVGAGI. The CDR3 DNA follows: TGTGCCAGCAGTTACTCGACGGGTTCCGTCTACACCTTC. Protein: CASSYSTGSVYTF.

Only a few counts were recorded for this clone. The chain recombines TRBV10-3 with TRBJ2-1, with D perhaps matching TRBD2 (6 bases). The V gene lost 0 bases and the J gene lost 10 bases, with 10 bases spanning the gap. CDR1 is ENHRY and CDR2 is SYGVKD in the germline V gene. The CDR3 runs to 13 residues. Here the CDR3 reads CAISESGTVEQFF. CDR3 nucleotides: TGTGCCATCAGTGAGTCGGGGACTGTAGAGCAGTTCTTC.

The chain uses TRBV18 and TRBJ1-2, with 11 bases that match TRBD1. From germline, CDR1 is KGHSH and CDR2 LQKENI. The CDR3 runs to 14 residues. The trim removed 4 bases at V and 7 bases at J, leaving 5 bases unmatched. The CDR3 bases are TGTGCCAGCTCACGGACAGGGGGCGGATTTGGCTACACCTTC. Residues: CASSRTGGGFGYTF.

This clone is a singleton in its sample. This chain uses TRBV21-1 with TRBJ2-7; the D call TRBD2 from the table was never checked on the DNA. TRBV21-1 is flagged as a pseudogene. The CDR3 runs to 17 residues. This CDR3 is CASSGRRRSRPSYEQYF. DNA of the CDR3: TGTGCCAGCAGCGGACGGAGGCGGTCAAGGCCTTCCTACGAGCAGTACTTC.

Ten or more counts support this clone. This chain uses TRBV27 with TRBJ2-7; a possible D gene is TRBD2 (5 bases). Germline CDR1 and CDR2: MNHEY and SMNVEV (reference sequence). Trimming pared 5 bases from V and 2 bases from J, leaving 10 bases between. The CDR3 is made up of 13 amino acids. The CDR3 sequence: CASSQRGTYEQYF. Here the CDR3 DNA reads TGTGCCAGCAGTCAACGGGGTACCTACGAGCAGTACTTC.

A few counts support this clone. V gene TRBV6-5 combines with J gene TRBJ1-5; possible D gene TRBD1, 6 bases. Trimming took 7 bases from V and 5 from J, leaving 15 bases between them. Germline loops: CDR1 MNHEY, CDR2 SVGAGI. The CDR3 covers 14 residues. The CDR3 region is CASTEDSAYQPQHF. Written as DNA, the CDR3 is TGTGCCAGCACGGAGGACAGCGCCTATCAGCCCCAGCATTTT.